Following are 28 T cell receptor beta chains from one sample sequenced in a study of cytomegalovirus exposure and HLA in healthy donors. The PCR was carried out with 60 Vbeta primers and 13 Jbeta primers. Sequenced by immunoSEQ multiplex PCR; TCRdb stores in-frame clones only, minus some. There are around 130,000 clones in the sample; roughly 80% occur only once, and 0.95% to 1.5% lies in the top ten. Sequenced sample: PBMCs. The receptors here all came from a boy aged 5-17 years in good health and CMV-seronegative.

This chain links TRBV16 with TRBJ1-2, with 8 bases that match TRBD1. The CDR3 runs 13 residues. Trimming at V came to 2 bases and at J to 4 bases, leaving 0 bases not matched to a gene. From germline, CDR1 is KGHSY and CDR2 FQNENV. The CDR3 DNA reads as TGTGCCAGCAGCCAAGACAGGGGCTATGGCTACACCTTC. Residues: CASSQDRGYGYTF.

This clone was seen a few times. This chain joins TRBV4-1 and TRBJ2-6; possible D gene TRBD2, 5 bases. Germline CDR1 reads MGHRA; CDR2 reads YSYEKL. V lost 1 base and J lost 2, with 9 bases in between. This CDR3 has 16 residues. The CDR3 reads CASSQGETPGANVLTF. In DNA, the CDR3 is TGCGCCAGCAGCCAAGGGGAGACTCCTGGGGCCAACGTCCTGACTTTC.

This rearrangement joins TRBV6-1 to TRBJ1-2, with D possibly being TRBD1 (6 bases). Germline V gene data show CDR1 as MNHNS and CDR2 as SASEGT. V gave up 9 bases and J gave up 2 bases, with 16 bases separating them. The CDR3 contains 14 residues. The chain's CDR3 is CASTPGQKNYGYTF. DNA of the CDR3: TGTGCCAGTACTCCGGGACAAAAAAACTATGGCTACACCTTC.

This clone has a single count. Other DNA sequences within the sample encode an identical CDR3. The gene calls are TRBV13 and TRBJ1-1; the match to TRBD1 covers 9 bases. CDR1 and CDR2 (germline): PRHDT, FYEKMQ (reference sequence). CDR3 length equals 14 residues. With 3 bases clipped from V and 5 bases from J, the junction kept 4 bases outside the gene matches. This chain's CDR3 is CASSLDRGGTEAFF. In DNA, the CDR3 is TGTGCCAGCAGCTTGGACAGGGGAGGTACTGAAGCTTTCTTT. The complete variable domain, with remaining parts taken from reference TRBV13 and TRBJ1-1, reads AAGVIQSPRHLIKEKRETATLKCYPIPRHDTVYWYQQGPGQDPQFLISFYEKMQSDKGSIPDRFSAQQFSDYHSELNMSSLELGDSALYFCASSLDRGGTEAFFGQGTRLTVV.

The chain links TRBV6-5 to TRBJ1-4, with TRBD1 matching over 7 bases. There are 14 residues in the CDR3. Per the germline V gene, CDR1 is MNHEY and CDR2 is SVGAGI. The trim removed 4 bases at V and 8 bases at J, leaving 7 bases unmatched. The DNA of the CDR3 is TGTGCCAGCAGTTCGGGACAGAATGGAGAAAAACTGTTTTTT. This codes for CASSSGQNGEKLFF.

The gene calls are TRBV7-8 and TRBJ2-7, with 11 bases lining up with TRBD2. The trim removed 5 bases at V and 10 bases at J, leaving 16 bases unmatched. There are 16 residues in the CDR3. Germline values: CDR1 SGHVS, CDR2 FQNEAQ. The DNA of the CDR3 is TGTGCCAGCAGCCCTCGCGAGGGTAGCGGGAGGGGGTTACAGTACTTC. It translates to CASSPREGSGRGLQYF. The full variable domain, its missing parts supplied by reference TRBV7-8 and TRBJ2-7, is GAGVSQSPRYKVAKRGQDVALRCDPISGHVSLFWYQQALGQGPEFLTYFQNEAQLDKSGLPSDRFFAERPEGSVSTLKIQRTQQEDSAVYLCASSPREGSGRGLQYFGPGTRLTVT.

In its sample, this clone was seen a few times. This same CDR3 is encoded by further DNA sequences in the sample. The gene calls are TRBV27 and TRBJ2-7; 11 positions agree with TRBD1. The CDR3 contains 14 residues. Trimming at V came to 4 bases and at J to 4 bases, leaving 3 bases not matched to a gene. Germline lookup yields CDR1 MNHEY and CDR2 SMNVEV (reference sequence). The DNA of the CDR3 is TGTGCCAGCAGTTCCGGGACAGGGGGGTACGAGCAGTACTTC. The encoded protein is CASSSGTGGYEQYF.

This chain joins TRBV15 and TRBJ2-7; the D gene is possibly TRBD2 (5 bases). The germline gives CDR1 LNHNV, CDR2 YYDKDF (reference sequence). V gave up 4 bases and J gave up 5 bases, with 24 bases separating them. The CDR3 has 17 amino acids. For the CDR3, the DNA is TGTGCCACCAGCACAAAATGGAGGCTTCTGCCAGACCACGAGCAGTACTTC. It yields the protein CATSTKWRLLPDHEQYF.

The rearrangement joins TRBV6-5 to TRBJ2-2; TRBD1 matches 7 bases. Germline V CDR1 and CDR2: MNHEY, SVGAGI. The CDR3 has 14 residues. The J segment lost 4 bases and the V segment lost 5 bases, leaving 4 bases of the junction unmatched. CDR3 in amino acids: CASSPYRGTGELFF. The CDR3 bases are TGTGCCAGCAGTCCCTACAGGGGCACCGGGGAGCTGTTTTTT.

The rearrangement uses TRBV30 and TRBJ1-2; the D gene is possibly TRBD1 (6 bases). The V end was cut by 0 bases, the J end by 7 bases, with 15 bases between. This CDR3 has 14 residues. Germline lookup yields CDR1 GTSNPN and CDR2 SVGIG (reference sequence). The CDR3 protein is CAWSVRDTGFGYTF. The CDR3, as DNA: TGTGCCTGGAGTGTACGGGACACGGGTTTTGGCTACACCTTC.

This clone was found once. V is TRBV19 and J is TRBJ1-1, with unresolved D. This CDR3 comprises 19 residues. Germline V gene sequence: CDR1 LNHDA, CDR2 SQIVND (reference sequence). V was shortened by 1 base and J by 1 base, with 22 bases between the two germline ends. In DNA form, the CDR3 reads TGTGCCAGTAGTATAGCCTCGCGAGGTGGCGGAACACCGAACACTGAAGCTTTCTTT. Translation: CASSIASRGGGTPNTEAFF.

The V call is TRBV9, the J call TRBJ2-1; 10 bases are shared with TRBD2. Germline CDR1 and CDR2: SGDLS and YYNGEE. The V gene end was trimmed by 3 bases and the J gene end by 2 bases; junction bases not matched to a gene: 11. The CDR3 runs 18 residues. The chain's CDR3 is CASSDPSEGLATYNEQFF. In DNA form, the CDR3 reads TGTGCCAGCAGCGACCCCTCGGAGGGACTAGCGACCTACAATGAGCAGTTCTTC.

The chain links TRBV29-1 to TRBJ2-7; D possibly corresponds to TRBD2 (6 bases). The CDR3 contains 12 residues. The germline V and J ends were trimmed by 7 bases and 6 bases, with 16 bases remaining between them. The V gene's germline CDR1 is SQVTM and CDR2 ANQGSEA. CDR3 residues: CSAEGDSTEQYF. As DNA, the CDR3 is TGCAGCGCCGAAGGGGACTCTACCGAGCAGTACTTC.

This chain joins TRBV6-6 and TRBJ2-3, with TRBD2 as a possible D gene (5 bases). The germline gives CDR1 MNHNY, CDR2 SVGAGI (reference sequence). The CDR3 is made up of 13 amino acids. The V end lost 11 bases, the J end lost 2 bases, and 14 bases lay between the germline ends. CDR3 nucleotide sequence: TGTGCCCCCGGGGAGCGGAACACAGATACGCAGTATTTT. This codes for CAPGERNTDTQYF.

A single count supports this clone. This rearrangement joins TRBV4-3 to TRBJ2-7, with 14 positions matching TRBD2. Per the germline V gene, CDR1 is LGHNA and CDR2 is YSLEER. The CDR3 totals 17 residues. J lost 2 bases, V lost 4 bases, and 7 bases had no gene match. The CDR3 region is CASSPGLAGGVTYEQYF. The CDR3 DNA reads TGCGCCAGCAGCCCTGGACTAGCGGGAGGTGTTACCTACGAGCAGTACTTC.

The CDR3 nucleotides are TGTGCCAGCAGTTTTGACAGGGGTATCACCGGGGAGCTGTTTTTT. It codes for CASSFDRGITGELFF. The V and J genes are TRBV5-6 and TRBJ2-2; 8 bases match TRBD1. Germline CDR1 is SGHDT and CDR2 is YYEEEE. The CDR3 consists of 15 residues. V shed 5 bases, J shed 4 bases, and the junction held 7 bases outside the gene matches.

V and J are TRBV5-4 and TRBJ1-1, with TRBD1 as a possible D gene (5 bases). The V gene's germline CDR1 is SGHNT and CDR2 YYREEE (reference sequence). V lost 4 bases to trimming and J lost 3 bases, with 7 bases between them. This CDR3 region has 12 residues. In DNA form, the CDR3 reads TGTGCCAGCAGCGAAGGGGACACTGAAGCTTTCTTT. This gives the protein CASSEGDTEAFF.

The chain employs TRBV6-5 and TRBJ2-2; 8 bases match TRBD1. V lost 9 bases to trimming and J lost 4 bases; unmatched junction nucleotides: 1. Germline-derived CDR1 and CDR2 are MNHEY and SVGAGI. This CDR3 is 12 amino acids long. DNA for the CDR3: TGTGCCAGTACAGGGGGCACCGGGGAGCTGTTTTTT. This gives the protein CASTGGTGELFF.

This chain connects TRBV27 to TRBJ2-7; D ambiguous. V was cut by 3 bases and J by 3 bases, with 21 bases left in between. Germline V lookup: CDR1 MNHEY, CDR2 SMNVEV (reference sequence). The CDR3 runs 17 residues. This chain's CDR3 is CASSFSPPGFADYEQYF. The CDR3 bases are TGTGCCAGCAGTTTCTCCCCGCCCGGATTCGCGGACTACGAGCAGTACTTC.

The chain uses TRBV18 and TRBJ2-1; D gene unclear. V lost 5 bases to trimming and J lost 6 bases, with 14 bases between them. The CDR3 runs 14 residues. The V gene's germline CDR1 is KGHSH and CDR2 LQKENI. CDR3 sequence: CASSSRQERNEQFF. For the CDR3, the DNA is TGTGCCAGCTCATCCCGTCAGGAACGCAATGAGCAGTTCTTC.

The V gene is TRBV7-9, the J gene TRBJ1-2, with no clear D. V gave up 5 bases and J gave up 2 bases, with 15 bases separating them. Germline V gives CDR1 SEHNR, CDR2 FQNEAQ (reference sequence). The CDR3 extends over 15 amino acids. The CDR3 is CASSVTTGINYGYTF. CDR3 DNA sequence: TGTGCCAGCAGCGTCACAACCGGGATCAACTATGGCTACACCTTC.

The chain carries TRBV15 and TRBJ1-2; tentatively, D is TRBD1 (6 bases). The length of the CDR3 is 15 residues. Germline assignment: CDR1 LNHNV and CDR2 YYDKDF (reference sequence). The V gene lost 0 bases and the J gene lost 1 base, with 9 bases spanning the gap. DNA of the CDR3: TGTGCCACCAGCAGAGAGGGGGCGGTTAACTATGGCTACACCTTC. It specifies CATSREGAVNYGYTF.

J is TRBJ1-1 and V is TRBV19; weak D call: TRBD1 (6 bases). V was trimmed by 2 bases and J by 2 bases, leaving 9 bases between them. CDR3 length equals 14 residues. In germline, CDR1 is LNHDA, CDR2 SQIVND (reference sequence). The CDR3 nucleotides read TGTGCCAGTAGTATAACAGGGCGCAACACTGAAGCTTTCTTT. Translating it yields CASSITGRNTEAFF. Filled out from reference TRBV19 and TRBJ1-1, the complete variable domain reads DGGITQSPKYLFRKEGQNVTLSCEQNLNHDAMYWYRQDPGQGLRLIYYSQIVNDFQKGDIAEGYSVSREKKESFPLTVTSAQKNPTAFYLCASSITGRNTEAFFGQGTRLTVV.

The chain joins TRBV19 to TRBJ2-7; 8 bases match TRBD2. The J segment lost 3 bases and the V segment lost 0 bases, leaving 1 base of the junction unmatched. Germline V gives CDR1 LNHDA, CDR2 SQIVND (reference sequence). CDR3 length: 14 residues. The CDR3 coding sequence is TGTGCCAGTAGTATAGATGCGGGAGGCTACGAGCAGTACTTC. It specifies CASSIDAGGYEQYF.

The chain employs TRBV4-1 and TRBJ2-2; TRBD1 might be the D (6 bases). Trimming removed 0 bases from V and 5 bases from J, with 7 bases in between. Germline values: CDR1 MGHRA, CDR2 YSYEKL. CDR3 size: 14 residues. CDR3 DNA: TGCGCCAGCAGCCAAGAAGGGGGAACCGGGGAGCTGTTTTTT. It encodes CASSQEGGTGELFF.

The genes are TRBV7-9 and TRBJ2-6, with 7 bases aligning to TRBD1. The CDR3 runs to 14 residues. V shed 5 bases and J 4 bases; nucleotides not matched to a gene: 2. CDR1 and CDR2 (germline): SEHNR, FQNEAQ (reference sequence). The CDR3 loop is CASSTGVGANVLTF. DNA of the CDR3: TGTGCCAGCAGCACAGGGGTAGGGGCCAACGTCCTGACTTTC.

Of note for this clone: Compared with germline, one end of the junction differs, possibly owing to a read error. The V gene is TRBV27, the J gene TRBJ1-5, with TRBD1 matching over 7 bases. Germline CDR1 reads MNHEY; CDR2 reads SMNVEV (reference sequence). This CDR3 contains 14 residues. Written as DNA, the CDR3 is TGTGCCAGCGGTTTTGGGACAGTAGGGCAGCCCCAGCATTTT. Its protein product is CASGFGTVGQPQHF.

This clone was recorded only once. V usage is TRBV30 and J usage is TRBJ2-7; 7 bases agree with TRBD1. Germline lookup yields CDR1 GTSNPN and CDR2 SVGIG (reference sequence). The CDR3 contains 13 residues. V dropped 7 bases and J dropped 4; count of bases not matched to a gene: 10. CDR3 nucleotides: TGTGCCTCTAAGTCAGGGGGTAGGTACGAGCAGTACTTC. Translation: CASKSGGRYEQYF.